This T cell receptor beta chain is drawn from a study of radiotherapy plus CTLA-4 blockade in lung cancer. Germline CDR1 and CDR2: SGHRS and YFSETQ. This CDR3 is built from 13 residues. The V segment lost 4 bases and the J segment 4 bases; nucleotides outside the gene matches: 4. TCRdb keeps only in-frame clones here, not all; method: immunoSEQ multiplex PCR. Of more than 75,000 clones detected, about 87% appear once; the ten largest clones hold less than 0.9%. The sequencing here drew on peripheral blood, taken from a patient treated with radiotherapy plus ipilimumab. This TCR was recovered from a human donor with non-small cell lung cancer who had stable disease on radiotherapy plus ipilimumab. This chain uses TRBV5-1 with TRBJ1-2; 7 positions match TRBD1. CDR3 DNA: TGCGCCAGCAGCCCAGGGACAGTCTATGGCTACACCTTC. Residues: CASSPGTVYGYTF. Complete variable domain (other parts from reference TRBV5-1 and TRBJ1-2): KAGVTQTPRYLIKTRGQQVTLSCSPISGHRSVSWYQQTPGQGLQFLFEYFSETQRNKGNFPGRFSGRQFSNSRSEMNVSTLELGDSALYLCASSPGTVYGYTFGSGTRLTVV.